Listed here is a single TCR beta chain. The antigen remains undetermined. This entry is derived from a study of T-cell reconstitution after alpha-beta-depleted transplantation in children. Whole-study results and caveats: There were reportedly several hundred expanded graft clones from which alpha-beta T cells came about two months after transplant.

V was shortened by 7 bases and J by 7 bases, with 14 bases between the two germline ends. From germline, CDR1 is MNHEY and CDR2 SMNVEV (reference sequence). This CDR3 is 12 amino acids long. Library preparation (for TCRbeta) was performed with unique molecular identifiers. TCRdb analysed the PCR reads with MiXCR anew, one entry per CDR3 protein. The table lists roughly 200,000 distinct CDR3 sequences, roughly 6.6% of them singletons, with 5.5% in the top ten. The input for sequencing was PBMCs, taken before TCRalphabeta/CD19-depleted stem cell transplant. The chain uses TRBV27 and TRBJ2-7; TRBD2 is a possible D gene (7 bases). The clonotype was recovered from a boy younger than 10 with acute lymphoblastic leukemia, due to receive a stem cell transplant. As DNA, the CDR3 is TGTGCCAGCATCCGGGGGGCTCGGGAGCAGTACTTC. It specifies CASIRGAREQYF.